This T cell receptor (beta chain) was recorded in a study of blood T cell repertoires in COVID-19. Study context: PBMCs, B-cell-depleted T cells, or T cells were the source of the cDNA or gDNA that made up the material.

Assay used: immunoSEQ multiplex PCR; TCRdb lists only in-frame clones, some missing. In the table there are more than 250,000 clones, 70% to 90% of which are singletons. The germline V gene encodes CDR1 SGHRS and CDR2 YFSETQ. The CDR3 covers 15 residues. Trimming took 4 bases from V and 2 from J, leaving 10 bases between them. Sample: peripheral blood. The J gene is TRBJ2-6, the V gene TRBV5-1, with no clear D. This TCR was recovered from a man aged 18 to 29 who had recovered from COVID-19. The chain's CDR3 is CASSPGTPGANVLTF. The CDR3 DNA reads TGCGCCAGCAGCCCAGGTACACCTGGGGCCAACGTCCTGACTTTC.